These T cell receptor beta chains were read from a single sample in a study of cytomegalovirus exposure and HLA in healthy donors. The data were produced by immunoSEQ multiplex PCR, yet TCRdb's version contains in-frame clones alone and is incomplete. The table has tens of thousands of clones, roughly nine tenths seen once. Sequencing was done on a sample of PBMCs. The origin of the receptors is a woman in her 30s in good health and CMV-seronegative. CDR3s include the opening cysteine and the closing phenylalanine or tryptophan. The order of the fields is D gene, clone size, J gene, V gene, CDR3 protein, CDR3 DNA. A D gene is named only where the DNA matches it firmly. Clone size is shown for a subset of rows, as once, few, many or a class of expanded clone.

d_call: TRBD1; clone_size: .; j_call: TRBJ1-1; v_call: TRBV2; cdr3_aa: CASGGQGAFVPEAFF; cdr3_nt: TGTGCCAGCGGCGGACAGGGGGCTTTTGTCCCTGAAGCTTTCTTT
d_call: TRBD2; clone_size: .; j_call: TRBJ2-1; v_call: TRBV9; cdr3_aa: CASSVLLAGVGNEQFF; cdr3_nt: TGTGCCAGCAGCGTCCTCCTAGCGGGAGTTGGTAATGAGCAGTTCTTC
d_call: TRBD2; clone_size: .; j_call: TRBJ2-7; v_call: TRBV30; cdr3_aa: CAWTREGSEQYF; cdr3_nt: TGTGCCTGGACCAGGGAGGGCAGCGAGCAGTACTTC
d_call: .; clone_size: .; j_call: TRBJ1-3; v_call: TRBV7-9; cdr3_aa: CASNEVSGNTIYF; cdr3_nt: TGTGCCAGCAACGAGGTCTCTGGAAACACCATATATTTT
d_call: .; clone_size: few; j_call: TRBJ2-5; v_call: TRBV7-9; cdr3_aa: CASGSFGKETQYF; cdr3_nt: TGTGCCAGCGGCTCGTTCGGTAAAGAGACCCAGTACTTC
d_call: .; clone_size: .; j_call: TRBJ1-1; v_call: TRBV6-6; cdr3_aa: CASLGGAEAFF; cdr3_nt: TGTGCCAGCTTGGGGGGGGCTGAAGCTTTCTTT
d_call: .; clone_size: .; j_call: TRBJ2-1; v_call: TRBV4-1; cdr3_aa: CASSQDDVTTAYNEQFF; cdr3_nt: TGCGCCAGCAGCCAAGATGATGTTACTACCGCCTACAATGAGCAGTTCTTC
d_call: TRBD1; clone_size: .; j_call: TRBJ2-3; v_call: TRBV9; cdr3_aa: CASSATNTGAAQRTQYF; cdr3_nt: TGTGCCAGCAGCGCGACGAACACAGGGGCCGCGCAACGTACGCAGTATTTT
d_call: TRBD1; clone_size: .; j_call: TRBJ2-5; v_call: TRBV6-4; cdr3_aa: CASSEKQGALGQETQYF; cdr3_nt: TGTGCCAGCAGTGAAAAACAGGGGGCGCTAGGTCAAGAGACCCAGTACTTC
d_call: TRBD2; clone_size: .; j_call: TRBJ2-7; v_call: TRBV7-2; cdr3_aa: CASTNIVGLAGLSSYEQYF; cdr3_nt: TGTGCCAGCACCAACATTGTAGGACTAGCGGGCCTGAGCTCCTACGAGCAGTACTTC
d_call: TRBD2; clone_size: .; j_call: TRBJ2-5; v_call: TRBV27; cdr3_aa: CASSFLAGEQETQYF; cdr3_nt: TGTGCCAGCAGTTTTCTAGCGGGAGAACAAGAGACCCAGTACTTC
d_call: TRBD2; clone_size: .; j_call: TRBJ2-2; v_call: TRBV5-4; cdr3_aa: CASSLSLAVNTGELFF; cdr3_nt: TGTGCCAGCAGCTTGAGCCTAGCGGTAAACACCGGGGAGCTGTTTTTT
d_call: TRBD1; clone_size: .; j_call: TRBJ2-1; v_call: TRBV28; cdr3_aa: CASSSLRQGEIGDSHYNEQFF; cdr3_nt: TGTGCCAGCAGTTCGCTTCGACAGGGAGAAATTGGTGACTCCCACTACAATGAGCAGTTCTTC
d_call: TRBD1; clone_size: once; j_call: TRBJ1-3; v_call: TRBV5-4; cdr3_aa: CASSSDDREHTIYF; cdr3_nt: TGTGCCAGCAGCAGCGATGACAGGGAACACACCATATATTTT
d_call: .; clone_size: .; j_call: TRBJ2-3; v_call: TRBV6-5; cdr3_aa: CASSYEGGMETDTQYF; cdr3_nt: TGTGCCAGCAGTTACGAAGGGGGTATGGAGACAGATACGCAGTATTTT
d_call: TRBD2; clone_size: .; j_call: TRBJ2-7; v_call: TRBV13; cdr3_aa: CASSVKSGRILDEQYF; cdr3_nt: TGTGCCAGCAGTGTCAAAAGCGGGAGGATACTGGACGAGCAGTACTTC
d_call: TRBD2; clone_size: once; j_call: TRBJ2-2; v_call: TRBV4-3; cdr3_aa: CASSRLIRTSGGNTGELFF; cdr3_nt: TGCGCCAGCAGCCGACTAATAAGGACTAGCGGGGGGAACACCGGGGAGCTGTTTTTT
d_call: .; clone_size: .; j_call: TRBJ1-1; v_call: TRBV9; cdr3_aa: CASSVEVDMNTEAFF; cdr3_nt: TGTGCCAGCAGCGTAGAAGTAGACATGAACACTGAAGCTTTCTTT
d_call: TRBD1; clone_size: .; j_call: TRBJ1-3; v_call: TRBV7-2; cdr3_aa: CASSLRSPGTGTELNF; cdr3_nt: TGTGCCAGCAGCCTACGAAGTCCCGGGACAGGGACAGAACTGAATTTT
d_call: TRBD1; clone_size: .; j_call: TRBJ1-1; v_call: TRBV5-5; cdr3_aa: CASRTGGHGEAFF; cdr3_nt: TGTGCCAGCAGGACAGGGGGCCATGGTGAAGCTTTCTTT
d_call: TRBD1; clone_size: .; j_call: TRBJ1-5; v_call: TRBV6-5; cdr3_aa: CASSGGTGLIQPQHF; cdr3_nt: TGTGCCAGCAGTGGTGGGACAGGACTTATTCAGCCCCAGCATTTT
d_call: TRBD2; clone_size: .; j_call: TRBJ2-7; v_call: TRBV30; cdr3_aa: CAWSVTSGIDWYF; cdr3_nt: TGTGCCTGGAGTGTAACTAGCGGGATAGATTGGTACTTC
d_call: TRBD1; clone_size: .; j_call: TRBJ1-1; v_call: TRBV9; cdr3_aa: CASSVGNWFGTGEAQGAFF; cdr3_nt: TGTGCCAGCAGCGTAGGGAATTGGTTTGGGACAGGGGAGGCTCAAGGAGCTTTCTTT
d_call: TRBD1; clone_size: .; j_call: TRBJ2-1; v_call: TRBV4-3; cdr3_aa: CASSQDYRPRQGDKYNEQFF; cdr3_nt: TGCGCCAGCAGCCAAGATTACCGCCCCCGACAGGGGGATAAGTACAATGAGCAGTTCTTC
d_call: .; clone_size: many; j_call: TRBJ1-2; v_call: TRBV5-1; cdr3_aa: CASSPVQSYGYTF; cdr3_nt: TGCGCCAGCAGCCCGGTACAGAGTTATGGCTACACCTTC
d_call: .; clone_size: .; j_call: TRBJ2-2; v_call: TRBV9; cdr3_aa: CASSVAPPDTGDISNTGELFF; cdr3_nt: TGTGCCAGCAGCGTAGCCCCCCCAGATACGGGAGATATCTCGAACACCGGGGAGCTGTTTTTT
d_call: .; clone_size: .; j_call: TRBJ1-1; v_call: TRBV6-1; cdr3_aa: CASSEAPRGGTEAFF; cdr3_nt: TGTGCCAGCAGTGAAGCCCCGCGGGGAGGCACTGAAGCTTTCTTT
d_call: .; clone_size: .; j_call: TRBJ2-5; v_call: TRBV28; cdr3_aa: CASSLGRLSGTQYF; cdr3_nt: TGTGCCAGCAGTTTAGGCAGGCTCTCAGGGACCCAGTACTTC
d_call: .; clone_size: .; j_call: TRBJ1-2; v_call: TRBV20-1; cdr3_aa: CSARDLSGYTF; cdr3_nt: TGCAGTGCTAGAGATCTATCGGGCTACACCTTC
d_call: TRBD1; clone_size: once; j_call: TRBJ2-7; v_call: TRBV30; cdr3_aa: CAWQQGNKDEQYF; cdr3_nt: TGTGCCTGGCAACAGGGGAATAAGGACGAGCAGTACTTC
d_call: .; clone_size: .; j_call: TRBJ2-7; v_call: TRBV7-3; cdr3_aa: CASSPTPSGSTYEQYF; cdr3_nt: TGTGCCAGCAGCCCAACCCCGAGCGGGTCCACCTACGAGCAGTACTTC
d_call: TRBD2; clone_size: .; j_call: TRBJ2-3; v_call: TRBV9; cdr3_aa: CASSSPSGSGDTQYF; cdr3_nt: TGTGCCAGCAGCTCCCCTAGCGGGAGCGGCGATACGCAGTATTTT
d_call: TRBD2; clone_size: .; j_call: TRBJ2-3; v_call: TRBV27; cdr3_aa: CASTAGLAGTDTQYF; cdr3_nt: TGTGCCAGCACCGCGGGACTAGCGGGCACAGATACGCAGTATTTT
d_call: TRBD1; clone_size: .; j_call: TRBJ1-5; v_call: TRBV11-2; cdr3_aa: CASSLGRGGSHQPQHF; cdr3_nt: TGTGCCAGCAGCTTGGGTCGAGGGGGCTCTCATCAGCCCCAGCATTTT
d_call: .; clone_size: .; j_call: TRBJ1-1; v_call: TRBV30; cdr3_aa: CAWSPQYFSTEAFF; cdr3_nt: TGTGCCTGGAGTCCCCAATATTTTAGCACTGAAGCTTTCTTT
d_call: .; clone_size: .; j_call: TRBJ2-7; v_call: TRBV11-2; cdr3_aa: CASSSAYEQYF; cdr3_nt: TGTGCCAGCAGCTCCGCCTACGAGCAGTACTTC
d_call: .; clone_size: .; j_call: TRBJ2-1; v_call: TRBV30; cdr3_aa: CAQTVYNEQFF; cdr3_nt: TGTGCCCAGACAGTCTACAATGAGCAGTTCTTC
d_call: .; clone_size: .; j_call: TRBJ1-1; v_call: TRBV19; cdr3_aa: CASSGHSYTEAFF; cdr3_nt: TGTGCCAGTAGTGGACACAGTTACACTGAAGCTTTCTTT
d_call: .; clone_size: once; j_call: TRBJ2-4; v_call: TRBV28; cdr3_aa: CASRIAGALAKNIQYF; cdr3_nt: TGTGCCAGCAGGATTGCAGGGGCCCTAGCCAAAAACATTCAGTACTTC
d_call: .; clone_size: few; j_call: TRBJ2-3; v_call: TRBV19; cdr3_aa: CASQRPAGTVTDTQYF; cdr3_nt: TGTGCCAGTCAACGTCCCGCAGGAACCGTCACAGATACGCAGTATTTT
d_call: TRBD2; clone_size: .; j_call: TRBJ2-4; v_call: TRBV7-9; cdr3_aa: CASSAVAGENIQYF; cdr3_nt: TGTGCCAGCAGCGCAGTAGCGGGAGAGAACATTCAGTACTTC
d_call: .; clone_size: .; j_call: TRBJ1-1; v_call: TRBV7-8; cdr3_aa: CASSANQVGLNTEAFF; cdr3_nt: TGTGCCAGCAGCGCCAACCAGGTGGGACTAAACACTGAAGCTTTCTTT
d_call: TRBD2; clone_size: .; j_call: TRBJ2-5; v_call: TRBV27; cdr3_aa: CASSHSGRAGETQYF; cdr3_nt: TGTGCCAGCAGCCATAGCGGGAGGGCCGGGGAGACCCAGTACTTC
d_call: .; clone_size: .; j_call: TRBJ1-5; v_call: TRBV30; cdr3_aa: CAWSVVGGNQPQHF; cdr3_nt: TGTGCCTGGAGTGTAGTGGGAGGAAACCAGCCCCAGCATTTT
d_call: TRBD2; clone_size: .; j_call: TRBJ2-7; v_call: TRBV15; cdr3_aa: CATSRGTSGRYEQYF; cdr3_nt: TGTGCCACCAGCAGGGGGACTAGCGGGAGATACGAGCAGTACTTC
d_call: .; clone_size: once; j_call: TRBJ2-3; v_call: TRBV30; cdr3_aa: CAWSPPSADTQYF; cdr3_nt: TGTGCCTGGAGTCCCCCTAGCGCAGATACGCAGTATTTT
d_call: .; clone_size: .; j_call: TRBJ2-3; v_call: TRBV5-6; cdr3_aa: CASSLKGVDTQYF; cdr3_nt: TGTGCCAGCAGCTTGAAAGGGGTAGATACGCAGTATTTT
d_call: .; clone_size: .; j_call: TRBJ1-2; v_call: TRBV5-1; cdr3_aa: CASSLTISAGGSHGYTF; cdr3_nt: TGCGCCAGCAGCTTGACAATTTCTGCAGGAGGGTCGCATGGCTACACCTTC
d_call: TRBD2; clone_size: .; j_call: TRBJ2-7; v_call: TRBV11-2; cdr3_aa: CASSLVGLGLAVSYEQYF; cdr3_nt: TGTGCCAGCAGCTTAGTCGGTTTGGGACTAGCGGTATCCTACGAGCAGTACTTC
d_call: TRBD2; clone_size: .; j_call: TRBJ2-5; v_call: TRBV7-9; cdr3_aa: CASSTGLAGQETQYF; cdr3_nt: TGTGCCAGCAGCACGGGACTAGCGGGGCAAGAGACCCAGTACTTC